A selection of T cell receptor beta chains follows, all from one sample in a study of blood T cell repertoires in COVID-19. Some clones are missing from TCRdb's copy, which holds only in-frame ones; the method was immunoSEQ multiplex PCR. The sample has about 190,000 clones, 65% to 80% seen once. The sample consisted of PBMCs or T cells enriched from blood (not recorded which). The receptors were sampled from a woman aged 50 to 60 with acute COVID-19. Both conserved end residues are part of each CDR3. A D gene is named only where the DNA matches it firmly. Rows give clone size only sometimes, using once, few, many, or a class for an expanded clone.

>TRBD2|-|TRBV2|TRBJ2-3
CASSGAGGHGRQYF
TGTGCCAGCAGTGGAGCGGGGGGGCATGGGCGGCAGTATTTT
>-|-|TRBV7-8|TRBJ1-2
CASRYGGENYGYTF
TGTGCCAGCAGATACGGGGGGGAGAACTATGGCTACACCTTC
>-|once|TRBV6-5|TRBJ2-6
CASREVPSGANVLTF
TGTGCCAGCAGGGAGGTGCCCTCTGGGGCCAACGTCCTGACTTTC
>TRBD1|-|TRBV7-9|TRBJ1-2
CASSLGRDRGNYGYTF
TGTGCCAGCAGCTTAGGCCGGGACAGGGGGAACTATGGCTACACCTTC
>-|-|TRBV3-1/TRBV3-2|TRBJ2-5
CASSPTRAEETQYF
TGTGCCAGCAGCCCGACTAGGGCTGAGGAGACCCAGTACTTC
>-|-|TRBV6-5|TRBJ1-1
CASSSGQVNTEAFF
TGTGCCAGCAGTTCAGGGCAAGTGAACACTGAAGCTTTCTTT
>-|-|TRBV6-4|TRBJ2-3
CASSDPALSDTQYF
TGTGCCAGCAGTGACCCAGCGTTATCCGATACGCAGTATTTT
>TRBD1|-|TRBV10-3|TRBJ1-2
CAISGGGTGRRNGYTF
TGTGCCATCAGTGGGGGTGGGACAGGCCGCCGGAATGGCTACACCTTC
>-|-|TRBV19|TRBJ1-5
CASKSGGAGNQPQHF
TGTGCCAGTAAGTCGGGGGGCGCGGGCAATCAGCCCCAGCATTTT
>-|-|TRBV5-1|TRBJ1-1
CASSHARQSRSTEAFF
TGCGCCAGCAGCCACGCGAGGCAATCCCGTAGTACTGAAGCTTTCTTT
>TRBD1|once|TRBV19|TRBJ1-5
CASTTGTGTGRRYQPQHF
TGTGCCAGTACAACCGGGACAGGGACGGGGAGAAGGTATCAGCCCCAGCATTTT
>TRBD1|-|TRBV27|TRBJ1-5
CASRPDRGINQPQHF
TGTGCCAGCAGGCCGGACAGGGGGATTAATCAGCCCCAGCATTTT
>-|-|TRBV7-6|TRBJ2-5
CASSLDRGGGETQYF
TGTGCCAGCAGCTTAGACAGGGGTGGAGGGGAGACCCAGTACTTC
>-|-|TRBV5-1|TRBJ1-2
CASSSTVSYGYTF
TGCGCCAGCAGTTCGACAGTTTCCTATGGCTACACCTTC
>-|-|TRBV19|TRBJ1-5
CASKADSPGNQPQHF
TGTGCCAGTAAGGCTGACAGTCCCGGTAATCAGCCCCAGCATTTT
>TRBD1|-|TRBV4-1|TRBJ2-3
CASSRNRGPDTQYF
TGCGCCAGCAGCCGTAACAGGGGGCCCGATACGCAGTATTTT
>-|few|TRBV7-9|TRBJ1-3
CASSLRGSGNTIYF
TGTGCCAGCAGCTTAAGGGGCTCTGGAAACACCATATATTTT
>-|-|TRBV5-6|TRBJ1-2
CASSLADYGYTF
TGTGCCAGCAGCTTGGCCGACTATGGCTACACCTTC
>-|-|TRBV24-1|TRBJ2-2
CATSDALTAGLTGELFF
TGTGCCACCAGTGATGCTTTGACAGCGGGCCTCACCGGGGAGCTGTTTTTT
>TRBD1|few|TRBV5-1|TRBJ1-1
CASSPGQVPSAFF
TGCGCCAGCAGCCCTGGACAGGTCCCTTCAGCTTTCTTT
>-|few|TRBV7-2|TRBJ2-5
CASRPAGFYQETQYF
TGTGCCAGCAGACCTGCAGGGTTTTACCAAGAGACCCAGTACTTC
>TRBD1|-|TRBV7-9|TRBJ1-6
CASSNPGQGGGNSPLHF
TGTGCCAGCAGCAACCCGGGACAGGGTGGTGGTAATTCACCCCTCCACTTT
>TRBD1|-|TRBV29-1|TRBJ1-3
CSVRTGNSGNTIYF
TGCAGCGTCCGGACAGGGAACTCTGGAAACACCATATATTTT
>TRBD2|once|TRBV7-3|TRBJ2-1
CASSLNSGGTYNEQFF
TGTGCCAGCAGCTTAAACAGCGGGGGGACCTACAATGAGCAGTTCTTC
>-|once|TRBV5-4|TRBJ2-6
CASSLTTGRLTF
TGTGCCAGCAGCCTAACTACAGGGAGACTGACTTTC
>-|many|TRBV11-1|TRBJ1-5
CASSRQENQPQHF
TGTGCCAGCAGCCGACAGGAGAATCAGCCCCAGCATTTT
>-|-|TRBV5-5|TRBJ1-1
CASSAFRDTHTEAFF
TGTGCCAGCAGCGCTTTCCGGGACACACACACTGAAGCTTTCTTT
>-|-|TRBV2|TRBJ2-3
CASSGQGHLSTDTQYF
TGTGCCAGCAGTGGCCAGGGACACCTTAGCACAGATACGCAGTATTTT
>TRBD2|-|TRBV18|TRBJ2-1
CASSPSSGVLSEQFF
TGTGCCAGCTCACCCTCTAGCGGGGTGCTCAGCGAGCAGTTCTTC
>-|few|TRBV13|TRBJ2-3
CASSSRGGLGTDTQYF
TGTGCCAGCAGCTCAAGGGGGGGGCTCGGTACAGATACGCAGTATTTT
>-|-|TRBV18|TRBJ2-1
CASSPPFPGDNEQFF
TGTGCCAGCTCACCCCCTTTTCCCGGGGACAATGAGCAGTTCTTC
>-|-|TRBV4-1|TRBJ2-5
CASSQGPRQQETQYF
TGCGCCAGCAGCCAAGGCCCCCGACAGCAAGAGACCCAGTACTTC
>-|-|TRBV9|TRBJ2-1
CASSVASGGGVNEQFF
TGTGCCAGCAGCGTAGCTAGTGGAGGGGGGGTCAATGAGCAGTTCTTC
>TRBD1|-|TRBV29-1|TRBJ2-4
CSVEGRAGGALANIQYF
TGCAGCGTTGAAGGTCGGGCAGGGGGCGCCTTGGCGAACATTCAGTACTTC
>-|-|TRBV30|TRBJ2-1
CAWSVLGTDEQFF
TGTGCCTGGAGTGTACTTGGTACGGATGAGCAGTTCTTC
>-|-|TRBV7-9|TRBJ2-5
CASSLLLVEQETQYF
TGTGCCAGCAGCTTACTCTTAGTAGAGCAAGAGACCCAGTACTTC
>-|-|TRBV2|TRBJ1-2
CASRRQPANYGYTF
TGTGCCAGCCGCAGACAACCAGCTAACTATGGCTACACCTTC
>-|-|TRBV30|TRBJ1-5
CAWSSRTRREPQHF
TGTGCCTGGAGTTCCCGGACGAGGAGGGAGCCCCAGCATTTT
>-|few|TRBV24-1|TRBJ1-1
CATSDSSRTADNTEAFF
TGTGCCACCAGTGATTCCTCCCGGACAGCCGATAACACTGAAGCTTTCTTT
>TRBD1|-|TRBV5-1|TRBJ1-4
CASSLGQGASVNEKLFF
TGCGCCAGCAGCTTAGGACAGGGGGCCTCCGTTAATGAAAAACTGTTTTTT
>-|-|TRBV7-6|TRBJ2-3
CASSLGAGTTDTQYF
TGTGCCAGCAGCTTAGGGGCAGGTACCACAGATACGCAGTATTTT
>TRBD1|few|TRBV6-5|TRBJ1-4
CASRHRQGINEKLFF
TGTGCCAGCAGACATCGACAGGGCATTAATGAAAAACTGTTTTTT
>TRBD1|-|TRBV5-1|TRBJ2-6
CASTGQGANSGANVLTF
TGCGCCAGCACCGGACAGGGGGCCAACTCTGGGGCCAACGTCCTGACTTTC
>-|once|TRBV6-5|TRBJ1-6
CASSLGREGESPLHF
TGTGCCAGCAGTCTCGGGAGGGAGGGCGAATCACCCCTCCACTTT
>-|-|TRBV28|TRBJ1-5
CASSLLNQPQHF
TGTGCCAGCAGTTTACTCAATCAGCCCCAGCATTTT
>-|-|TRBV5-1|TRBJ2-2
CASSLELLNTGELFF
TGCGCCAGCAGCTTGGAGTTACTAAACACCGGGGAGCTGTTTTTT
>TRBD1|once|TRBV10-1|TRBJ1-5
CASSYDRGYQPQHF
TGCGCCAGCAGCTACGACAGGGGTTACCAGCCCCAGCATTTT
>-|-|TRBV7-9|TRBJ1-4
CASSSGGLTNEKLFF
TGTGCCAGCAGCTCCGGCGGCTTAACTAATGAAAAACTGTTTTTT